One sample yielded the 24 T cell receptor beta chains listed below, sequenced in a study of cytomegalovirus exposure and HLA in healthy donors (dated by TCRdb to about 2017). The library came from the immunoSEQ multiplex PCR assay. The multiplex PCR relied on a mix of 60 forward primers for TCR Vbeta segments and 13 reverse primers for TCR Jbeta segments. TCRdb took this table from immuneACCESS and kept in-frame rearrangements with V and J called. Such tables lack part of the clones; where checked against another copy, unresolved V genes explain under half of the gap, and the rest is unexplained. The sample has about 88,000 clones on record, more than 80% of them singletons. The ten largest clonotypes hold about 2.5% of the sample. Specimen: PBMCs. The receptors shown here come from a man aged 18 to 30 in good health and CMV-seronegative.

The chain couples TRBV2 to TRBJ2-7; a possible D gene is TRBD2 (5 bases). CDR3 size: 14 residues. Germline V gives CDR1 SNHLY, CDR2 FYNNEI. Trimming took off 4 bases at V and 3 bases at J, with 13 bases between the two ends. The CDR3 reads CASSVKGSGYEQYF. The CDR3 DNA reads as TGTGCCAGCAGTGTCAAAGGGAGCGGCTACGAGCAGTACTTC.

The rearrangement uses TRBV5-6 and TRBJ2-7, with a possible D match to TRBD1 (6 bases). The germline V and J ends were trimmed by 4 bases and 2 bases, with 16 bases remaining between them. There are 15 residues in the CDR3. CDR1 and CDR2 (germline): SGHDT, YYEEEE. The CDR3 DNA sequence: TGTGCCAGCAGCCACACCCTGACAGGCCCCTACGAGCAGTACTTC. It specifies CASSHTLTGPYEQYF.

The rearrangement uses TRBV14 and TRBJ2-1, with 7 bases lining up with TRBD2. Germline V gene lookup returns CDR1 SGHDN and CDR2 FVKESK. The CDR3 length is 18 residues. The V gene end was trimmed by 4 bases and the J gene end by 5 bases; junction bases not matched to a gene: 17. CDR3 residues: CASSPSWAGVRGNNEQFF. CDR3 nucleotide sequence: TGTGCCAGCAGCCCAAGCTGGGCGGGAGTGAGAGGGAACAATGAGCAGTTCTTC.

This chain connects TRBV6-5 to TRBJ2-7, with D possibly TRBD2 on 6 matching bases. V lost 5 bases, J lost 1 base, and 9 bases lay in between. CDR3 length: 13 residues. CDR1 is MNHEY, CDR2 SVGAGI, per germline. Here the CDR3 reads CASSPRGSYEQYF. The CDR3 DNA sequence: TGTGCCAGCAGTCCCCGGGGGTCCTACGAGCAGTACTTC.

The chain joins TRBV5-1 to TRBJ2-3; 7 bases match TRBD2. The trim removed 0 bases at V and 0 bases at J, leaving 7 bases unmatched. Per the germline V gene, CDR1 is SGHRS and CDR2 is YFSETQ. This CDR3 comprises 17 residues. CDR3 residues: CASSLDRLAVSTDTQYF. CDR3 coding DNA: TGCGCCAGCAGCTTGGACAGACTAGCAGTGAGCACAGATACGCAGTATTTT. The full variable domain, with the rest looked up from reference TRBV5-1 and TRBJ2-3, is KAGVTQTPRYLIKTRGQQVTLSCSPISGHRSVSWYQQTPGQGLQFLFEYFSETQRNKGNFPGRFSGRQFSNSRSEMNVSTLELGDSALYLCASSLDRLAVSTDTQYFGPGTRLTVL.

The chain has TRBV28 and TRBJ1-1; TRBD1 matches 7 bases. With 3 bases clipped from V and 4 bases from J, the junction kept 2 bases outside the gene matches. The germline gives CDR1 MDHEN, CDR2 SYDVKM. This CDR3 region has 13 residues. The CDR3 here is CASSFDRVTEAFF. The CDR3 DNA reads TGTGCCAGCAGTTTCGACAGGGTCACTGAAGCTTTCTTT.

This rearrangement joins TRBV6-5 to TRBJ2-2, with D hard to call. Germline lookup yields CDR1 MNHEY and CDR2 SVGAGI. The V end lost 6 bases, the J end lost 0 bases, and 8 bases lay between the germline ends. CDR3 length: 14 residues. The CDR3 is CASSPNSNTGELFF. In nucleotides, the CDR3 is TGTGCCAGCAGCCCAAACTCGAACACCGGGGAGCTGTTTTTT.

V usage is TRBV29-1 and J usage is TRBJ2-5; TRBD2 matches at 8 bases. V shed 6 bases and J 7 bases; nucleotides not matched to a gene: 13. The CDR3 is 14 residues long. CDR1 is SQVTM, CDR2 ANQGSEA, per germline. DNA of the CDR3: TGCAGCGTACTATCCGGGACTAGGGTGGTGACCCAGTACTTC. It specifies CSVLSGTRVVTQYF.

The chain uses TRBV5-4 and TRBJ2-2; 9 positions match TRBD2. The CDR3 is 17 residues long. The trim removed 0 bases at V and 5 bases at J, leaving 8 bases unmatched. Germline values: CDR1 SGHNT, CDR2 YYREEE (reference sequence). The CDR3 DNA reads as TGTGCCAGCAGCTTGGTCGGCGGGAGGGCTATTACCGGGGAGCTGTTTTTT. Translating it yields CASSLVGGRAITGELFF. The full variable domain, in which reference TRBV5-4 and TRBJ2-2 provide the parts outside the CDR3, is ETGVTQSPTHLIKTRGQQVTLRCSSQSGHNTVSWYQQALGQGPQFIFQYYREEENGRGNFPPRFSGLQFPNYSSELNVNALELDDSALYLCASSLVGGRAITGELFFGEGSRLTVL.

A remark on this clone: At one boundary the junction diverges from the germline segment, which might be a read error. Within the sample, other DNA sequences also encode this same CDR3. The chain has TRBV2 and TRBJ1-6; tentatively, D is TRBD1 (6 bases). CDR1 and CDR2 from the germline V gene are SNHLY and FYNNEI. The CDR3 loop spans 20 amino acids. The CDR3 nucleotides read TGTGCCAGCAGTGAATTGGGCAGGGGACGAATTTTAAAGAATAATTCACCTCTCCACTTT. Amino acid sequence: CASSELGRGRILKNNSPLHF. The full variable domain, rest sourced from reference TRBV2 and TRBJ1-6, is EPEVTQTPSHQVTQMGQEVILRCVPISNHLYFYWYRQILGQKVEFLVSFYNNEISEKSEIFDDQFSVERPDGSNFTLKIRSTKLEDSAMYFCASSELGRGRILKNNSPLHFGNGTRLTVT.

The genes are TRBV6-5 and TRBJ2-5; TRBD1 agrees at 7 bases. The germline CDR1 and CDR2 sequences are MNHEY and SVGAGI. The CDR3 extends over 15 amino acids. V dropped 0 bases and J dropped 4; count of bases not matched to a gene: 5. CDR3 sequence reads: CASSYSGTVPETQYF. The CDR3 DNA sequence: TGTGCCAGCAGTTACTCGGGGACAGTACCAGAGACCCAGTACTTC.

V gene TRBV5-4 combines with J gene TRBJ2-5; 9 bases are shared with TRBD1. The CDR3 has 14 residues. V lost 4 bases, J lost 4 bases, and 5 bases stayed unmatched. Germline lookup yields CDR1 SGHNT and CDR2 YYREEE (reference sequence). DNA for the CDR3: TGTGCCAGCAGCCCTACAGGGGGCGCAGAGACCCAGTACTTC. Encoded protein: CASSPTGGAETQYF. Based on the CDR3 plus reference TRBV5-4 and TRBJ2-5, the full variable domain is ETGVTQSPTHLIKTRGQQVTLRCSSQSGHNTVSWYQQALGQGPQFIFQYYREEENGRGNFPPRFSGLQFPNYSSELNVNALELDDSALYLCASSPTGGAETQYFGPGTRLLVL.

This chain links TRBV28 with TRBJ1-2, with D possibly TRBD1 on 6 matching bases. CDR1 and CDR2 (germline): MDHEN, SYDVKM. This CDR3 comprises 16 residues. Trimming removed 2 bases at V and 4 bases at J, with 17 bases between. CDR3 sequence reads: CASSLPGQLGVYGYTF. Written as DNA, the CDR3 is TGTGCCAGCAGTTTACCCGGACAGTTGGGGGTCTATGGCTACACCTTC.

CDR3: CASSPLPGSPLHF. Written as DNA, the CDR3 is TGCGCCAGCAGCCCACTTCCCGGTTCACCCCTCCACTTT. This sequence joins TRBV4-3 and TRBJ1-6, with unresolved D. Trimming stripped 4 bases from V and 9 bases from J, with 10 bases between. The germline V gene has CDR1 LGHNA and CDR2 YSLEER. The CDR3 has 13 amino acids.

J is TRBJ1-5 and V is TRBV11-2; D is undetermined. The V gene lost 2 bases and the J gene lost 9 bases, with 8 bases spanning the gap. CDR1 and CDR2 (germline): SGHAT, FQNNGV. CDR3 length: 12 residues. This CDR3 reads CASSLLRGPQHF. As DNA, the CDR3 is TGTGCCAGCAGCTTACTACGAGGGCCCCAGCATTTT.

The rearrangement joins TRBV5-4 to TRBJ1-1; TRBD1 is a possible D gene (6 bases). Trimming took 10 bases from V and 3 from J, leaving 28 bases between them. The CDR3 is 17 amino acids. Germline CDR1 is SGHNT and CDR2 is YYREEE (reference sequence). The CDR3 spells CAVPGTKGPVLDTEAFF. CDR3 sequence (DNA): TGTGCCGTCCCCGGGACAAAGGGACCTGTATTGGACACTGAAGCTTTCTTT.

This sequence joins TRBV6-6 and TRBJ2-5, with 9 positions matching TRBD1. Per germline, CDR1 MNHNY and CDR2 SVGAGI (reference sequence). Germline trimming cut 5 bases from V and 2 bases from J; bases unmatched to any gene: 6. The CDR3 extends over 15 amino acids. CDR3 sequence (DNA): TGTGCCAGCAGTCGACACAGGGGGCGACAAGAGACCCAGTACTTC. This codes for CASSRHRGRQETQYF.

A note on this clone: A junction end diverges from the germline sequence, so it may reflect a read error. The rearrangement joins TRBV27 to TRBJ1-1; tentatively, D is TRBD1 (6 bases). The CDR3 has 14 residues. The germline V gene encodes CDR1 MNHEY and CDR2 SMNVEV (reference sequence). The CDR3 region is CASSISTGNAEAFF. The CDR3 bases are TGTGCCAGCAGTATAAGTACAGGGAACGCTGAAGCTTTCTTT.

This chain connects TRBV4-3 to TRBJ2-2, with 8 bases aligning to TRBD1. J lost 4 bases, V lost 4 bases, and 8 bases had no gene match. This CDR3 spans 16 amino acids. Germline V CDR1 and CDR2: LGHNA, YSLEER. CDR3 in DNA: TGCGCCAGCAGCCCCCGGGACAGGAGCCCCACCGGGGAGCTGTTTTTT. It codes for CASSPRDRSPTGELFF.

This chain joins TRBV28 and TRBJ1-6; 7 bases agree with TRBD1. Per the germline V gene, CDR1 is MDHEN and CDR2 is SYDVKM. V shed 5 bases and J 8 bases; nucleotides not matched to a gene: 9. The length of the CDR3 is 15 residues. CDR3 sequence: CASSSPGTDDSPLHF. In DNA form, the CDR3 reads TGTGCCAGCAGTAGCCCCGGGACAGACGATTCACCCCTCCACTTT.

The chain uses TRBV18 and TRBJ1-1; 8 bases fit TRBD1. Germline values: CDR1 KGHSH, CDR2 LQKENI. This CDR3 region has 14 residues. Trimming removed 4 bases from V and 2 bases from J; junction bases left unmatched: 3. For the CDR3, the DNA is TGTGCCAGCTCACGCGACAGGGGAAACACTGAAGCTTTCTTT. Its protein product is CASSRDRGNTEAFF.

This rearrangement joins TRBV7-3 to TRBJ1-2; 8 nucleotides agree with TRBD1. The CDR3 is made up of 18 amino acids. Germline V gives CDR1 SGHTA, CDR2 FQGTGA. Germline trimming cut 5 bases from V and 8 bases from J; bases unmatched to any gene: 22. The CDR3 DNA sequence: TGTGCCAGCAGCCTGGTGGGGGGGTGGACAGGGACTATGGGAGGCTACACCTTC. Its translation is CASSLVGGWTGTMGGYTF.

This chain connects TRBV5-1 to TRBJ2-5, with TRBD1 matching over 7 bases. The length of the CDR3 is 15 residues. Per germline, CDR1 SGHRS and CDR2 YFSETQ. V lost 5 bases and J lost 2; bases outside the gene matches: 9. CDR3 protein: CASSPGQALQETQYF. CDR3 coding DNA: TGCGCCAGCAGTCCCGGACAGGCCCTACAAGAGACCCAGTACTTC.

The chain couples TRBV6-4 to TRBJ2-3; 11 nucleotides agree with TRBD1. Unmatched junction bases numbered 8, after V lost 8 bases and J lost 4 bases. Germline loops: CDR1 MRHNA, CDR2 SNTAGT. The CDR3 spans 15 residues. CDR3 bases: TGTGCCAGCGCCCACGGGACAGGGGGACCAGATACGCAGTATTTT. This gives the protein CASAHGTGGPDTQYF.